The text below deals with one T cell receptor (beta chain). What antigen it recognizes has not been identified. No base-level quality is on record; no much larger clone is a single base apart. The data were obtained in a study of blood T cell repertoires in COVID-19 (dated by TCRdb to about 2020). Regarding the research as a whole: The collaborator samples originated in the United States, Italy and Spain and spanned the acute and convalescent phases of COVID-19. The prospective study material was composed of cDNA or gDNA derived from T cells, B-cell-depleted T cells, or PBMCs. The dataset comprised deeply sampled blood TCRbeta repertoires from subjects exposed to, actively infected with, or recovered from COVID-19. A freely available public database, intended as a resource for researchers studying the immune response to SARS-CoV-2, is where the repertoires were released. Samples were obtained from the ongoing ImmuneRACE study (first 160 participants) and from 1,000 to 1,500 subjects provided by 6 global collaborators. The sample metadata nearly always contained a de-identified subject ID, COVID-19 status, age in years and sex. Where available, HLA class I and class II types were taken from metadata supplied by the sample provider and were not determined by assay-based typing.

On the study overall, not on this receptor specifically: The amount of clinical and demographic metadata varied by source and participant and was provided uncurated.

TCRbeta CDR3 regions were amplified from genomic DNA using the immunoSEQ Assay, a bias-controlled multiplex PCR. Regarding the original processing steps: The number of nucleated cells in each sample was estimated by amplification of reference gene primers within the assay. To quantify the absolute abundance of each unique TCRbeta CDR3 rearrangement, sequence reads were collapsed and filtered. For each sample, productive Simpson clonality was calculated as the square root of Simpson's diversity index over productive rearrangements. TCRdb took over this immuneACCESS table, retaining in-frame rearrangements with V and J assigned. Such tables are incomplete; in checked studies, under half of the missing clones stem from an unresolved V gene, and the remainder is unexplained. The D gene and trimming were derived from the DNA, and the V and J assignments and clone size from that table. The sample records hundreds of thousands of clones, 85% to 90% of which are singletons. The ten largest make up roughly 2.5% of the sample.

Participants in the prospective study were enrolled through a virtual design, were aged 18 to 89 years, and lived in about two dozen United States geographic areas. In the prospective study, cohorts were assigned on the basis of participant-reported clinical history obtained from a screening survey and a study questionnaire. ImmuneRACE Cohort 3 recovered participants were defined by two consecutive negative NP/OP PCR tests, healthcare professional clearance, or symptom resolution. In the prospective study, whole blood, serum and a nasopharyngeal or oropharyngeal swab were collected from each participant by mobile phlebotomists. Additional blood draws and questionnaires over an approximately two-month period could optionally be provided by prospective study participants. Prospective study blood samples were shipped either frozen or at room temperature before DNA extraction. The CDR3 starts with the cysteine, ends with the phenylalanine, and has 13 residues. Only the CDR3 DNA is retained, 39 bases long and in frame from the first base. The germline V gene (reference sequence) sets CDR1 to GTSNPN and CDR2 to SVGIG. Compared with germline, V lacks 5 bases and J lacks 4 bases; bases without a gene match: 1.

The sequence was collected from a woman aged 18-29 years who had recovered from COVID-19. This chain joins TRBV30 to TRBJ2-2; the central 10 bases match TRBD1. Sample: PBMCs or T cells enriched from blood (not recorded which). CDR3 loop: CAWRQGATGELFF. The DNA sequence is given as TGTGCCTGGCGACAGGGGGCCACCGGGGAGCTGTTTTTT. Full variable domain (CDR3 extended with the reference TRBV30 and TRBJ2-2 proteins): SQTIHQWPATLVQPVGSPLSLECTVEGTSNPNLYWYRQAAGRGLQLLFYSVGIGQISSEVPQNLSASRPQDRQFILSSKKLLLSDSGFYLCAWRQGATGELFFGEGSRLTVL.